The 5 T cell receptor beta chains listed next were all sequenced from one sample in a study of blood T cell repertoires in COVID-19. Repertoires were generated with immunoSEQ multiplex PCR, while TCRdb's copy carries only in-frame clones and drops some. The table lists around 54,000 clones, 80% to 90% of them singletons, with more than 2% in the top ten. Source material: peripheral blood. The receptor set was obtained from a human donor in a cohort sampled during active COVID-19.

This clone was found once. The chain recombines TRBV3-1 (or the pseudogene TRBV3-2) with TRBJ2-7; 8 bases align to TRBD2. The V gene's germline CDR1 is LGHDT and CDR2 YNNKEL (reference sequence). J lost 2 bases, V lost 6 bases, and 6 bases had no gene match. This CDR3 contains 14 residues. In DNA, the CDR3 is TGTGCCAGCAGTGGTTGGGGACTAGCCTACGAGCAGTACTTC. Protein product: CASSGWGLAYEQYF.

The rearrangement uses TRBV20-1 and TRBJ1-1; D gene unclear. Per the germline V gene, CDR1 is DFQATT and CDR2 is SNEGSKA (reference sequence). The CDR3 length is 10 residues. V lost 3 bases and J 10 bases, leaving 9 bases between the germline ends. The CDR3: CSASFHGAFF. The CDR3, as DNA: TGCAGTGCTAGCTTTCACGGAGCTTTCTTT.

The gene calls are TRBV6-4 and TRBJ2-3, with 8 bases that match TRBD2. Germline lookup yields CDR1 MRHNA and CDR2 SNTAGT. The V and J ends lost 5 bases and 1 base, in that order; junction bases with no gene match: 8. This CDR3 has 16 residues. CDR3 DNA sequence: TGTGCCAGCAGTCCAATCCGGGGGGGAGGCACAGATACGCAGTATTTT. Amino acids: CASSPIRGGGTDTQYF.

The rearrangement links TRBV6-5 to TRBJ1-5; TRBD1 is a possible D gene (5 bases). V lost 2 bases, J lost 5 bases, and 10 bases lay in between. The CDR3 spans 14 residues. Germline V gene sequence: CDR1 MNHEY, CDR2 SVGAGI. The CDR3 is CASSYRIGDQPQHF. The DNA for the CDR3 is TGTGCCAGCAGTTACCGAATAGGGGATCAGCCCCAGCATTTT.

The V call is TRBV11-2, the J call TRBJ2-1, with no clear D. The CDR3 is made up of 14 amino acids. The germline V gene has CDR1 SGHAT and CDR2 FQNNGV. Deletions cut 4 bases from V and 3 bases from J, with 10 bases between. The CDR3 loop is CASSSRVDYNEQFF. The CDR3 DNA is TGTGCCAGCAGCTCCCGGGTCGACTACAATGAGCAGTTCTTC.